These 5 T cell receptor beta chains came from one sample sequenced in a study of cytomegalovirus exposure and HLA in healthy donors. The PCR employed 60 Vbeta primers together with 13 Jbeta primers. Measured with immunoSEQ multiplex PCR; TCRdb has only the in-frame clones, and not every one. There are about 120,000 clones in the sample; approximately 72% occur only once, and about 29% lies in the top ten. The sample taken for sequencing was PBMCs. The receptors were sampled from a man aged 60-69 years in good health and CMV-seropositive.

This clone was picked up a small number of times. V and J are TRBV27 and TRBJ1-5; unclear D gene. Germline V lookup: CDR1 MNHEY, CDR2 SMNVEV (reference sequence). The CDR3 runs to 13 residues. Deletions cut 2 bases from V and 8 bases from J, with 10 bases between. CDR3 nucleotides: TGTGCCAGCAGTTTAACGGGAAGTGAGCCCCAGCATTTT. The encoded protein is CASSLTGSEPQHF.

Only one count was recorded for this clone. This rearrangement joins TRBV7-2 to TRBJ2-7, with TRBD1 matching 8 bases. With 5 bases clipped from V and 0 bases from J, the junction kept 3 bases outside the gene matches. CDR3 length: 14 residues. The V gene's germline CDR1 is SGHTA and CDR2 FQGNSA. The CDR3, as DNA: TGTGCCAGCAGCCCGGACAGGGTCTCCTACGAGCAGTACTTC. Translated: CASSPDRVSYEQYF.

The gene calls are TRBV11-2 and TRBJ1-1; tentatively, D is TRBD1 (5 bases). Germline CDR1 SGHAT, CDR2 FQNNGV. Between the trimmed V and J ends, which lost 6 bases and 0 bases, there was a span of 11 bases. The CDR3 length is 14 residues. Here the CDR3 reads CASSSRGMNTEAFF. The CDR3 nucleotides are TGTGCCAGCAGTTCCCGGGGGATGAACACTGAAGCTTTCTTT.

The DNA for the CDR3 is TGTGCCAGCAGCTTGAGAACAGGGATAGACACTGAAGCTTTCTTT. Translating gives CASSLRTGIDTEAFF. The chain has TRBV5-5 and TRBJ1-1, with D possibly matching TRBD1 (6 bases). The CDR3 extends over 15 amino acids. CDR1 is SGHKS, CDR2 YYEKEE, per germline (reference sequence). V was trimmed by 1 base and J by 3 bases, leaving 13 bases between them.

In its sample, this clone was seen once. CDR3 in DNA: TGCGCCAGCAGCCGGGAGATTGAGGGCTATGGCTACACCTTC. It specifies CASSREIEGYGYTF. The V gene is TRBV4-1, the J gene TRBJ1-2; no definite D call. The CDR3 loop spans 14 amino acids. Germline V CDR1 and CDR2: MGHRA, YSYEKL. Trimming took off 4 bases at V and 4 bases at J, with 13 bases between the two ends.